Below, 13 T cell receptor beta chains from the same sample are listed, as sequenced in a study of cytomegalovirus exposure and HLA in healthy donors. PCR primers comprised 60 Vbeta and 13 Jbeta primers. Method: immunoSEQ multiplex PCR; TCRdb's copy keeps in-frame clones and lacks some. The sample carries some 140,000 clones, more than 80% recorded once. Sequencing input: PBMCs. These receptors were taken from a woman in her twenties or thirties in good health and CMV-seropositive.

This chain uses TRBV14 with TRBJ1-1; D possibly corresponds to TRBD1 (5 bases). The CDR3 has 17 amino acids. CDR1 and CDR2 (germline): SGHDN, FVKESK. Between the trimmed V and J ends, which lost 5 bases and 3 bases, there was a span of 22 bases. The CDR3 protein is CASSSLTRPWGDTEAFF. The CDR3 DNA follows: TGTGCCAGCAGCTCTCTTACACGGCCGTGGGGGGACACTGAAGCTTTCTTT.

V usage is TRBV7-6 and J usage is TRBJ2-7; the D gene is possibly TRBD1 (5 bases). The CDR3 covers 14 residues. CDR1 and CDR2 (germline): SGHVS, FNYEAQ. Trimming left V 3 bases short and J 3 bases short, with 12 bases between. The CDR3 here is CASSLGQGGYEQYF. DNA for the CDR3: TGTGCCAGCAGCTTGGGGCAGGGCGGCTACGAGCAGTACTTC.

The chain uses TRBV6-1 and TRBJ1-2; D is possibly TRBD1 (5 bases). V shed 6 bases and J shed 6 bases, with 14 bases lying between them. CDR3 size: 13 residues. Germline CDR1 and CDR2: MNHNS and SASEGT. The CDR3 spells CASRRGGTDGYTF. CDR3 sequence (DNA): TGTGCCAGCAGACGGGGGGGGACGGATGGCTACACCTTC.

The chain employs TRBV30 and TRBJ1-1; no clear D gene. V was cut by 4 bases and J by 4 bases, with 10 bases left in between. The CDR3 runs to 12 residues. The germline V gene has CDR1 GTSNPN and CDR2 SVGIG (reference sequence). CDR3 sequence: CAWTMGSTEAFF. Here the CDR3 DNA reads TGTGCCTGGACGATGGGGAGCACTGAAGCTTTCTTT.

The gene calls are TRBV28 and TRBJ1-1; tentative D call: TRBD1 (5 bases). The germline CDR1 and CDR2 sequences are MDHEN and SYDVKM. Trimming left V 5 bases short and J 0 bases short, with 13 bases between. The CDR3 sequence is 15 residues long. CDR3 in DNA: TGTGCCAGCAGTCCTCACAGGAGTATGAACACTGAAGCTTTCTTT. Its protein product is CASSPHRSMNTEAFF.

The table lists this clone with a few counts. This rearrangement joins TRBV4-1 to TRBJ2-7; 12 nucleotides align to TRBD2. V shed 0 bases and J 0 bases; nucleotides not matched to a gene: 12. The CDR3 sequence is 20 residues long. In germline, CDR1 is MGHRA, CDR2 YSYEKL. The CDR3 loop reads CASSQDVVLAGGRFSYEQYF. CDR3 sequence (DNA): TGCGCCAGCAGCCAAGATGTAGTGCTAGCGGGGGGGAGGTTCTCCTACGAGCAGTACTTC.

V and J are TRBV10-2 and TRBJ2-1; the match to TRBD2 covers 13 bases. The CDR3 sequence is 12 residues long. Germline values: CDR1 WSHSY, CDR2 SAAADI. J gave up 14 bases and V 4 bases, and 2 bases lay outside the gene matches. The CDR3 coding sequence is TGCGCCAGCAGTGGGGGACTAGCGGGAAAGTTCTTC. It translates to CASSGGLAGKFF.

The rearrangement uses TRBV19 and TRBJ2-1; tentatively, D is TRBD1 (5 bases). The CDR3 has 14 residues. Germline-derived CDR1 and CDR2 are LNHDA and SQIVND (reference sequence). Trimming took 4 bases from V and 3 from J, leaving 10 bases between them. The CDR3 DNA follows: TGTGCCAGTAGTAGTACCCAGGGCTACAATGAGCAGTTCTTC. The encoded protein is CASSSTQGYNEQFF.

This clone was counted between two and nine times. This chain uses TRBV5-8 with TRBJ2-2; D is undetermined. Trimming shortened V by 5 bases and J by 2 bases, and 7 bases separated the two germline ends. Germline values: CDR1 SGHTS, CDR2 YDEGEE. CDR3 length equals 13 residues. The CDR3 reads CASRTPNTGELFF. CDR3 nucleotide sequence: TGTGCCAGCAGAACTCCTAACACCGGGGAGCTGTTTTTT.

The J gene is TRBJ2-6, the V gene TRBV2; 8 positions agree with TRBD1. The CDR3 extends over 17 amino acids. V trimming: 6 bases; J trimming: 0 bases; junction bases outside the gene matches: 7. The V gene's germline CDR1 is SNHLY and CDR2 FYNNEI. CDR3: CASRRQGFRSGANVLTF. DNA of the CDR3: TGTGCCAGCAGGCGACAGGGGTTCCGCTCTGGGGCCAACGTCCTGACTTTC. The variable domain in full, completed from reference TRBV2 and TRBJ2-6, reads EPEVTQTPSHQVTQMGQEVILRCVPISNHLYFYWYRQILGQKVEFLVSFYNNEISEKSEIFDDQFSVERPDGSNFTLKIRSTKLEDSAMYFCASRRQGFRSGANVLTFGAGSRLTVL.

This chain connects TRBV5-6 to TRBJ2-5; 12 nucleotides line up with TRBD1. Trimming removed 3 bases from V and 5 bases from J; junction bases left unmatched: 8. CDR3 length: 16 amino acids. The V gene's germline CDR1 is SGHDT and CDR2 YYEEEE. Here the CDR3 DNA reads TGTGCCAGCAGCTATGGGACAGGGGGCGCGGGCGAGACCCAGTACTTC. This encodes CASSYGTGGAGETQYF. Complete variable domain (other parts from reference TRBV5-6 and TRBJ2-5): DAGVTQSPTHLIKTRGQQVTLRCSPKSGHDTVSWYQQALGQGPQFIFQYYEEEERQRGNFPDRFSGHQFPNYSSELNVNALLLGDSALYLCASSYGTGGAGETQYFGPGTRLLVL.

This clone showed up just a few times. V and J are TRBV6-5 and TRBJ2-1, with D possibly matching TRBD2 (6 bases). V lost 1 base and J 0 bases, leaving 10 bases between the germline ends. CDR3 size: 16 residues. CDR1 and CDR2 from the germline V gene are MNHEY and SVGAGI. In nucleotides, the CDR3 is TGTGCCAGCAGTTACTGGGGGACTGTCTCCTACAATGAGCAGTTCTTC. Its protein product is CASSYWGTVSYNEQFF.

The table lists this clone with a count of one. The CDR3 protein is CATRQAENEQFF. CDR3 nucleotides: TGTGCGACCCGCCAGGCCGAGAATGAGCAGTTCTTC. The chain couples TRBV28 to TRBJ2-1; D not resolved. The CDR3 has 12 amino acids. Per the germline V gene, CDR1 is MDHEN and CDR2 is SYDVKM.